The T cell receptor beta chain under discussion was sequenced for a study of Ad26.COV2.S vaccination and SARS-CoV-2 variants. About the study: In the study, Ad26.COV2.S was injected intramuscularly once, or twice 56 days apart.

This clone was recorded a few times. The treatment here: roughly 20 received Ad26.COV2.S at low or high dose, single or two shots; about 5 received placebo; per-sample allocation not given. All samples were drawn on day 63, counting from the first vaccine or placebo injection. An adult aged 18-55 years in Boston served as the donor. CDR3 size: 14 residues. Per the germline V gene, CDR1 is SGHNT and CDR2 is YYREEE (reference sequence). V was clipped by 0 bases and J by 5 bases, with 8 bases between them. Assay: immunoSEQ multiplex PCR; the TCRdb copy retains only in-frame clones and omits some. The sample carries some 450,000 clones, 90% recorded once.

J is TRBJ1-4 and V is TRBV5-4, with D uncertain. This TCR was recovered from a person aged 18-65 years who received the Ad26.COV2.S COVID-19 vaccine or a placebo. This material consisted of peripheral blood, taken in a trial of Ad26.COV2.S vaccine versus placebo. The CDR3, as DNA: TGTGCCAGCAGCTTGGACACGGGCAATGAAAAACTGTTTTTT. Residues: CASSLDTGNEKLFF.